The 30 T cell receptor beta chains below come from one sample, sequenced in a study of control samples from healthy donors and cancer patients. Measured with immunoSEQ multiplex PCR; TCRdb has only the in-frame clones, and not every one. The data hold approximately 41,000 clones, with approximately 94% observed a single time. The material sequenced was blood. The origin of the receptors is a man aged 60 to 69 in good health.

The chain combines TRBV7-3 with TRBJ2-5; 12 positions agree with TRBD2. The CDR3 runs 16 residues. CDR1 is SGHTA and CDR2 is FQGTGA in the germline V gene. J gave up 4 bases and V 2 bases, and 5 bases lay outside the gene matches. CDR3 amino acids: CASSLSLAGGLETQYF. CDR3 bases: TGTGCCAGCAGCTTATCTCTAGCGGGAGGGCTAGAGACCCAGTACTTC. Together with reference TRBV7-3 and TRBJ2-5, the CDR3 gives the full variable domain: GAGVSQTPSNKVTEKGKYVELRCDPISGHTALYWYRQSLGQGPEFLIYFQGTGAADDSGLPNDRFFAVRPEGSVSTLKIQRTERGDSAVYLCASSLSLAGGLETQYFGPGTRLLVL.

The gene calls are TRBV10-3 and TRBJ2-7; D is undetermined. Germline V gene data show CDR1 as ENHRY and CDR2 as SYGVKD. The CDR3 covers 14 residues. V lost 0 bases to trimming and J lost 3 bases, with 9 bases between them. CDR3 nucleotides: TGTGCCATCAGTGAGTCGGGGATCATCTACGAGCAGTACTTC. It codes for CAISESGIIYEQYF.

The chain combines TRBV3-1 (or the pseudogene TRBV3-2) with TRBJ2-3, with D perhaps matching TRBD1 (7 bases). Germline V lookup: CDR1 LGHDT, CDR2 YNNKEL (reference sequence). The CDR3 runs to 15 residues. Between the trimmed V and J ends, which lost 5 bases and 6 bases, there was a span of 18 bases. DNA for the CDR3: TGTGCCAGCAGCTTAAGCGGAGGGGGCATGGATACGCAGTATTTT. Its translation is CASSLSGGGMDTQYF.

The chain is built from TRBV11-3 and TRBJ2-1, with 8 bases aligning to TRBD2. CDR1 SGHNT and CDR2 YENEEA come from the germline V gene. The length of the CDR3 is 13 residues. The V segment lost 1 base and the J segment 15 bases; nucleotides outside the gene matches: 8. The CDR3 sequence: CASSLAGGSRPFF. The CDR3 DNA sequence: TGTGCCAGCAGCTTAGCGGGAGGGTCCCGTCCGTTCTTC.

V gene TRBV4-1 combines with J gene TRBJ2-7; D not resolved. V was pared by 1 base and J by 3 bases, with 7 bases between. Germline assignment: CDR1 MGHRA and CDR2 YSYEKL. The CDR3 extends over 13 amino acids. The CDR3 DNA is TGCGCCAGCAGCCAAGGATGGGGCTACGAGCAGTACTTC. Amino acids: CASSQGWGYEQYF.

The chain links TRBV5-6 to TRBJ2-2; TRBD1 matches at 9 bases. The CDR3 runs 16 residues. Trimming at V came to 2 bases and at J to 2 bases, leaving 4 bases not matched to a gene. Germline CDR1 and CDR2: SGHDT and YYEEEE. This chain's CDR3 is CASSFRDRDNTGELFF. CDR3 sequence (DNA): TGTGCCAGCAGCTTCCGGGACAGGGATAACACCGGGGAGCTGTTTTTT. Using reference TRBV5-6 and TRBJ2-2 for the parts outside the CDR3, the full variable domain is DAGVTQSPTHLIKTRGQQVTLRCSPKSGHDTVSWYQQALGQGPQFIFQYYEEEERQRGNFPDRFSGHQFPNYSSELNVNALLLGDSALYLCASSFRDRDNTGELFFGEGSRLTVL.

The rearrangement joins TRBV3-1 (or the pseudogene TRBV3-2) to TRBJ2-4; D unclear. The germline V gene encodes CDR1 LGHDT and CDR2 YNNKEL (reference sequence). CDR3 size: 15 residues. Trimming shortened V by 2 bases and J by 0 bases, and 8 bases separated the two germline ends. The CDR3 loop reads CASSQSELAKNIQYF. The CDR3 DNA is TGTGCCAGCAGCCAATCTGAGCTAGCCAAAAACATTCAGTACTTC.

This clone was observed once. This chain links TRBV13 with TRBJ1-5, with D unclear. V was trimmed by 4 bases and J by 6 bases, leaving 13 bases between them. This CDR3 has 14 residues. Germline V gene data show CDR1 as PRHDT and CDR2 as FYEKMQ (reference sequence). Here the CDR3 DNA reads TGTGCCAGCAGCTCGGGCCCGGCGGTTCAGCCCCAGCATTTT. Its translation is CASSSGPAVQPQHF.

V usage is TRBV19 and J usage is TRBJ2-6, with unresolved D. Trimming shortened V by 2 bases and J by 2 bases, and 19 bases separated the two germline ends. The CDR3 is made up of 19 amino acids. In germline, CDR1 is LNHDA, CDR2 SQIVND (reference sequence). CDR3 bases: TGTGCCAGTAGTATATTTCTAGAGGACCTGAGGCCTGGGGCCAACGTCCTGACTTTC. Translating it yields CASSIFLEDLRPGANVLTF.

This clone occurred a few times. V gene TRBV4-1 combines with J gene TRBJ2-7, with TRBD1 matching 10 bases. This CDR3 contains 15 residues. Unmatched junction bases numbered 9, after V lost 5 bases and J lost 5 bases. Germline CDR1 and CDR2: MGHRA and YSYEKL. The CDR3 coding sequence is TGCGCCAGCAGCGCGCAGACAGGGGGCGGGGACGAGCAGTACTTC. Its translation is CASSAQTGGGDEQYF.

Written as DNA, the CDR3 is TGTGCTAGTGGTTCGGCCGCGGGGTGGGTCTATGGCTACACCTTC. Its translation: CASGSAAGWVYGYTF. The chain combines TRBV12-5 with TRBJ1-2; D remains ambiguous. CDR1 and CDR2 (germline): LGHNT, FRNRAP. The CDR3 sequence is 15 residues long. Trimming pared 4 bases from V and 4 bases from J, leaving 16 bases between.

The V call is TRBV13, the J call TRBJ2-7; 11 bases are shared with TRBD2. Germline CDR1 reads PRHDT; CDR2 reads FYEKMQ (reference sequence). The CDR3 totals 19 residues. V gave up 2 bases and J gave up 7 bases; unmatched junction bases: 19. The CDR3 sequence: CASSLRASGRLNAVLEQYF. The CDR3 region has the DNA TGTGCCAGCAGCTTACGGGCTAGCGGGAGGTTGAACGCCGTATTGGAGCAGTACTTC.

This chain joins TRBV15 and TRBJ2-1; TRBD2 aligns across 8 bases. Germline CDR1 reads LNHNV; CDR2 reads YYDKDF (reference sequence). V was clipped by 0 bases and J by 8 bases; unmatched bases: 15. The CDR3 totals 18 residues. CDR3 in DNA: TGTGCCACCAGCAGAGATCAGTTGCGGAGCGGGAGTGGGCATGAGCAGTTCTTC. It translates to CATSRDQLRSGSGHEQFF.

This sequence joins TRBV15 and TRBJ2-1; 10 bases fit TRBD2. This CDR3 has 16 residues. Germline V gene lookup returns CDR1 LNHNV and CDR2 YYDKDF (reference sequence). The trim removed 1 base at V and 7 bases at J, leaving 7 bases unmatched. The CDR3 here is CATSRVELAGENEQFF. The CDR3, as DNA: TGTGCCACCAGCAGAGTGGAGCTAGCGGGAGAGAATGAGCAGTTCTTC. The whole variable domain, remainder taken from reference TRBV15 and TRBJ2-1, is DAMVIQNPRYQVTQFGKPVTLSCSQTLNHNVMYWYQQKSSQAPKLLFHYYDKDFNNEADTPDNFQSRRPNTSFCFLDIRSPGLGDTAMYLCATSRVELAGENEQFFGPGTRLTVL.

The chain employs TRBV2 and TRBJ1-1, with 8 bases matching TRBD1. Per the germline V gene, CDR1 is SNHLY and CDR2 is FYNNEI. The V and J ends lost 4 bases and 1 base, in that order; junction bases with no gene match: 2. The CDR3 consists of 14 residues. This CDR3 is CASSVGTGNTEAFF. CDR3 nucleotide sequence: TGTGCCAGCAGTGTAGGGACAGGGAACACTGAAGCTTTCTTT. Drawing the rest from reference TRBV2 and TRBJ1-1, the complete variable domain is EPEVTQTPSHQVTQMGQEVILRCVPISNHLYFYWYRQILGQKVEFLVSFYNNEISEKSEIFDDQFSVERPDGSNFTLKIRSTKLEDSAMYFCASSVGTGNTEAFFGQGTRLTVV.

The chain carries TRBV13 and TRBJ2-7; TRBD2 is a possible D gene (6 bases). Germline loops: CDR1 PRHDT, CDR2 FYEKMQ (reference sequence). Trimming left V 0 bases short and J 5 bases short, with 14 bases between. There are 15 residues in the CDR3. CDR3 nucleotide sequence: TGTGCCAGCAGCTTAGGCTTGGGCAGGAGGGACGAGCAGTACTTC. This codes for CASSLGLGRRDEQYF. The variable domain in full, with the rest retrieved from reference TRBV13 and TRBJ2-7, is AAGVIQSPRHLIKEKRETATLKCYPIPRHDTVYWYQQGPGQDPQFLISFYEKMQSDKGSIPDRFSAQQFSDYHSELNMSSLELGDSALYFCASSLGLGRRDEQYFGPGTRLTVT.

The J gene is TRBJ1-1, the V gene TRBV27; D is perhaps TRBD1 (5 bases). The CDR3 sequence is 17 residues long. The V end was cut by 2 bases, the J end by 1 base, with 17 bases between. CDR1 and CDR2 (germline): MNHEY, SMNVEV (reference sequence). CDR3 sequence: CASSLLDPETENTEAFF. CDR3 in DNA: TGTGCCAGCAGTTTACTCGACCCAGAGACAGAGAACACTGAAGCTTTCTTT.

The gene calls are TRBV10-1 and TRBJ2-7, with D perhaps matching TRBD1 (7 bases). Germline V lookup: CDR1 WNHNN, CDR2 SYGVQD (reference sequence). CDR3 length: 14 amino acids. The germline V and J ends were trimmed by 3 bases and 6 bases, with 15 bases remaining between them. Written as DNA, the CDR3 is TGCGCCAGCAGTGATAATAACAGGGGAGGCGAGCAGTACTTC. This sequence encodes CASSDNNRGGEQYF.

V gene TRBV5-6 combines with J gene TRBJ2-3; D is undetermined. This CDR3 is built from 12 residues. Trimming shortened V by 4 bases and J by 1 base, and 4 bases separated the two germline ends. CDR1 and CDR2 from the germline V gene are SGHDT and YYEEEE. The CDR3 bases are TGTGCCAGCAGCCCTGGCACAGATACGCAGTATTTT. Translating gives CASSPGTDTQYF.

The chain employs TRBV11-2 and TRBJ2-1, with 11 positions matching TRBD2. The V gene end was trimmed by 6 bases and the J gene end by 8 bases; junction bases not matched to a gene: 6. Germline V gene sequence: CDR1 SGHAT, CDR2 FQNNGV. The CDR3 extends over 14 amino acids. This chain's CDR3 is CASRLLAGGYEQFF. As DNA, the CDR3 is TGTGCCAGCAGACTCCTAGCGGGAGGTTATGAGCAGTTCTTC. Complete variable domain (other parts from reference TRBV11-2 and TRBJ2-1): EAGVAQSPRYKIIEKRQSVAFWCNPISGHATLYWYQQILGQGPKLLIQFQNNGVVDDSQLPKDRFSAERLKGVDSTLKIQPAKLEDSAVYLCASRLLAGGYEQFFGPGTRLTVL.

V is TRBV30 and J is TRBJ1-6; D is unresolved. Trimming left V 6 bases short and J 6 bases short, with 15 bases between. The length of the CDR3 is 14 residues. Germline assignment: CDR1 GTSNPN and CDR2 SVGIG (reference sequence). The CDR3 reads CACPSAQSNSPLHF. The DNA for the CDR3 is TGTGCCTGCCCGAGCGCCCAGTCTAATTCACCCCTCCACTTT.

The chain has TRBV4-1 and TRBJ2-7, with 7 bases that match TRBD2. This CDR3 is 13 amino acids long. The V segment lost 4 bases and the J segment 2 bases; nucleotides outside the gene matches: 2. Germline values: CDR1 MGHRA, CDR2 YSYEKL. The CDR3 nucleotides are TGCGCCAGCAGCCTGGGAGGGCCCTACGAGCAGTACTTC. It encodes CASSLGGPYEQYF.

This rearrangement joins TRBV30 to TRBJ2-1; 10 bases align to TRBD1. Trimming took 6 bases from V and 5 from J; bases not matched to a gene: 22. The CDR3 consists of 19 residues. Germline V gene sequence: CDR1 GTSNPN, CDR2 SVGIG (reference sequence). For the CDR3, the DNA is TGTGCCTGCCAGAGGGGGACAGGGGTCCGCCTAACCCGCGACAATGAGCAGTTCTTC. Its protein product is CACQRGTGVRLTRDNEQFF.

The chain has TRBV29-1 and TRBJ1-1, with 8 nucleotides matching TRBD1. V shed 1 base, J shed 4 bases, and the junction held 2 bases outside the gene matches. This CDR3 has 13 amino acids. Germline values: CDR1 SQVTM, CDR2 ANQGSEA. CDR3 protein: CSVEGQGRTEAFF. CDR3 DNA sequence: TGCAGCGTTGAAGGACAGGGGCGCACTGAAGCTTTCTTT.

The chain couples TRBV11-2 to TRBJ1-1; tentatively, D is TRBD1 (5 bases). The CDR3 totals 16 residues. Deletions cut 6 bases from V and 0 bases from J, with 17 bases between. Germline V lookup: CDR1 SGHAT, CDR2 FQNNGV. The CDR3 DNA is TGTGCCAGCAGATCTACTAAGGGGAGGCTGAACACTGAAGCTTTCTTT. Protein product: CASRSTKGRLNTEAFF.

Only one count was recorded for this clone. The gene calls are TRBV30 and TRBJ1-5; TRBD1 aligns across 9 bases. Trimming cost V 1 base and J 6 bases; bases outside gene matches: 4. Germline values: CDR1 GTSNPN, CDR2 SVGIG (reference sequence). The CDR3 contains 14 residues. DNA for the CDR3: TGTGCCTGGAGTGCGGGACAGGGAGGTCAGCCCCAGCATTTT. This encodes CAWSAGQGGQPQHF.

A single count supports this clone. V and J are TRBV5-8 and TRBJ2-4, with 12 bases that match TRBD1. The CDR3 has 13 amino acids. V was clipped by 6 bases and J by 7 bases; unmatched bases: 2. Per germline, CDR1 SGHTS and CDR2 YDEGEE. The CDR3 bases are TGTGCCAGCATGGGACAGGGGGCGAACATTCAGTACTTC. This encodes CASMGQGANIQYF.

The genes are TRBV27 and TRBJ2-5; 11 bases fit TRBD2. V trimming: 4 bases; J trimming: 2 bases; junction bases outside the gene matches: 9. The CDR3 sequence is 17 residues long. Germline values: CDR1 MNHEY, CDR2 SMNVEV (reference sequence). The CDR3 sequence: CASSSIVLAGDQETQYF. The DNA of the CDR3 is TGTGCCAGCAGTTCCATCGTACTAGCGGGAGATCAAGAGACCCAGTACTTC.

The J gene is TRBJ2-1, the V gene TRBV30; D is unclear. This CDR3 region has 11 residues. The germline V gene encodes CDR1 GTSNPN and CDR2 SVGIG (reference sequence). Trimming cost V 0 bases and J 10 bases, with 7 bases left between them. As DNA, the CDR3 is TGTGCCTGGAGTGTAGGTGGCGAGCAGTTCTTC. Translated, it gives CAWSVGGEQFF.

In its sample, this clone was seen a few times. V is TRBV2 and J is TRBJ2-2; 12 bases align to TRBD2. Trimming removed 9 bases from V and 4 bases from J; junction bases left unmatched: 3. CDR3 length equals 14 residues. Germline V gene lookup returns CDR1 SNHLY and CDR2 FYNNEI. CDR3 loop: CASGLAGPTGELFF. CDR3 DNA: TGTGCCAGTGGACTAGCGGGGCCCACCGGGGAGCTGTTTTTT.